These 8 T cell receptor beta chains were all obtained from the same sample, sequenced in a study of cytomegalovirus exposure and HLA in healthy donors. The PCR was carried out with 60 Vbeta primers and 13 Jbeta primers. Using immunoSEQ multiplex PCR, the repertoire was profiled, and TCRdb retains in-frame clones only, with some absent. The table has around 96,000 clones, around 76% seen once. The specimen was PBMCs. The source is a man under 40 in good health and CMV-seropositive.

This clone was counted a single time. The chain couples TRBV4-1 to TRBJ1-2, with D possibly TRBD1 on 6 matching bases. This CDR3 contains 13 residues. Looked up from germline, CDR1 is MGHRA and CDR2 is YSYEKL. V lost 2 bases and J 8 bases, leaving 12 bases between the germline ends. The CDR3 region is CASSQFGQLGYTF. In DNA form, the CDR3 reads TGCGCCAGCAGCCAATTCGGACAGTTAGGCTACACCTTC.

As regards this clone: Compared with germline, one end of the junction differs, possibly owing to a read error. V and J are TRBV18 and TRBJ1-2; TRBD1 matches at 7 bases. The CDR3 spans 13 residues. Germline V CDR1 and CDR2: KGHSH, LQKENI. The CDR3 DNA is TGTGCCAGCTCACCGTGGACAGGAGATGGCCACACCTTC. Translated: CASSPWTGDGHTF.

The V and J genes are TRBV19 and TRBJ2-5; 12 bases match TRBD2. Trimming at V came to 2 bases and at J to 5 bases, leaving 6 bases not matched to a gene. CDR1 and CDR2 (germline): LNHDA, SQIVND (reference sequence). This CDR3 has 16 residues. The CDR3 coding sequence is TGTGCCAGTAGTATATCGACTAGCGGGGGCGGGGAGACCCAGTACTTC. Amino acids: CASSISTSGGGETQYF.

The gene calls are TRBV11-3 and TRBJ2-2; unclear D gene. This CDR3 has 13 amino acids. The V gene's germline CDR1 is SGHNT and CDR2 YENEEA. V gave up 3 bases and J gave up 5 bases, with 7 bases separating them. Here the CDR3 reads CASSLATTGELFF. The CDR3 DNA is TGTGCCAGCAGCTTGGCGACTACCGGGGAGCTGTTTTTT.

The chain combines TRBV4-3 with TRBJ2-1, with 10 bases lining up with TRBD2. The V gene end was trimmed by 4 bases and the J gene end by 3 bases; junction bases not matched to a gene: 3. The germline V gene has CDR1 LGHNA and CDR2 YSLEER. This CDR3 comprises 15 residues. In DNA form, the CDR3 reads TGCGCCAGCAGCCGAGGGACTAGCGACTACAATGAGCAGTTCTTC. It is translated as CASSRGTSDYNEQFF.

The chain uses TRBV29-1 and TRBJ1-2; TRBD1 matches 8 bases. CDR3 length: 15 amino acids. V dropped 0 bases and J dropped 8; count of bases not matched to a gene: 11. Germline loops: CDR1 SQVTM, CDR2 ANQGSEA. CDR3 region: CSVEDPPTGDLGYTF. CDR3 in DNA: TGCAGCGTTGAAGACCCCCCGACAGGGGACCTGGGCTACACCTTC.

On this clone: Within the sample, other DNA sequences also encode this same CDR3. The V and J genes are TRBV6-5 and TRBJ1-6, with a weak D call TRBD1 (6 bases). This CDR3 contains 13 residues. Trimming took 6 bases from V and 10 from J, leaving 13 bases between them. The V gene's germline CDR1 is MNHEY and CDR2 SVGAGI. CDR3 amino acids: CASRYNRESPLHF. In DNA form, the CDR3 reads TGTGCCAGCAGATACAACAGGGAATCACCCCTCCACTTT.

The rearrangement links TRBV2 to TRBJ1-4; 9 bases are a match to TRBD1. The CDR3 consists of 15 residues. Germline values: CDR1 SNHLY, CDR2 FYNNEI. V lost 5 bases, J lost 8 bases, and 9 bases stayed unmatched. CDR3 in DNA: TGTGCCAGCAGTTCAACGGGACAGGGTAGGGAAAAACTGTTTTTT. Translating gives CASSSTGQGREKLFF.